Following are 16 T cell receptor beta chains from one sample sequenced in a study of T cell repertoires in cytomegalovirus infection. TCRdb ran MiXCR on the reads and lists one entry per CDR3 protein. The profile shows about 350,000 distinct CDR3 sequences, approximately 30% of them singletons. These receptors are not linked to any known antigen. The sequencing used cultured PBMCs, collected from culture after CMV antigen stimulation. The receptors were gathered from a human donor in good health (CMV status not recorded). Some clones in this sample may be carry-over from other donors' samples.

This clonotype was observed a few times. CDR3 sequence: CSATPDWTNIQYF. The CDR3 nucleotides are TGCAGTGCAACACCTGACTGGACGAACATTCAGTACTTC. The rearrangement links TRBV20-1 to TRBJ2-4, with D hard to call. V was trimmed by 6 bases and J by 7 bases, leaving 16 bases between them. The CDR3 runs 13 residues. CDR1 is DFQATT, CDR2 SNEGSKA, per germline (reference sequence).

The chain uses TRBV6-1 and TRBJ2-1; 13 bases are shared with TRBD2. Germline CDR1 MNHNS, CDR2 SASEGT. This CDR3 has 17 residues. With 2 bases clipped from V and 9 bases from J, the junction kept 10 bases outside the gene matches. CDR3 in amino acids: CASSEPLTSGRNTEQFF. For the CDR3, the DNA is TGTGCCAGCAGTGAACCGCTGACTAGCGGGAGGAACACTGAGCAGTTCTTC.

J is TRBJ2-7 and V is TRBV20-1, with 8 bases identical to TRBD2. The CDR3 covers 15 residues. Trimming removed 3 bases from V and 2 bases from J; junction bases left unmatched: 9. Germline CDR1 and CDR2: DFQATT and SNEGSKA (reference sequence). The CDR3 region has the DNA TGCAGTGCTAGCAGCGGCGGGAGGCTAACCTACGAGCAGTACTTC. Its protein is CSASSGGRLTYEQYF.

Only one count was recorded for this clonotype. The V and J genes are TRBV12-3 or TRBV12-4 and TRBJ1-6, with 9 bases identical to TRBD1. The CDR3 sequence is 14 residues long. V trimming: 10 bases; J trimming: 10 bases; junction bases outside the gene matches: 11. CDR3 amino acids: CATGTGTGHSPLHF. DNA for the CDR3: TGTGCCACCGGAACCGGGACAGGGCACTCACCCCTCCACTTT.

This chain's CDR3 is CASSQWGSETQYF. The CDR3 DNA sequence: TGTGCCAGCAGCCAATGGGGGAGTGAGACCCAGTACTTC. This rearrangement joins TRBV14 to TRBJ2-5; the D call may be TRBD1 or TRBD2 (5 bases each). Germline CDR1 reads SGHDN; CDR2 reads FVKESK. Between the trimmed V and J ends, which lost 2 bases and 5 bases, there was a span of 9 bases. CDR3 length equals 13 residues.

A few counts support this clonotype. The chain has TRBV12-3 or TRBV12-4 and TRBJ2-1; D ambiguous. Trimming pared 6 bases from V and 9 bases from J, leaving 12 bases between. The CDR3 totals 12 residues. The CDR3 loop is CASSRIAGEQFF. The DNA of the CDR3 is TGTGCCAGCAGCCGAATAGCCGGTGAGCAGTTCTTC.

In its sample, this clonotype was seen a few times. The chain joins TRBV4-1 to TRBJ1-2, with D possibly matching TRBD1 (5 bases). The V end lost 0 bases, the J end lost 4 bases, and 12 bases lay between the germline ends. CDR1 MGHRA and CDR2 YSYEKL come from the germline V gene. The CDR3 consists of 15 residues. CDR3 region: CASSQDDSPLYGYTF. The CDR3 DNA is TGCGCCAGCAGCCAAGACGACAGCCCGCTCTATGGCTACACCTTC.

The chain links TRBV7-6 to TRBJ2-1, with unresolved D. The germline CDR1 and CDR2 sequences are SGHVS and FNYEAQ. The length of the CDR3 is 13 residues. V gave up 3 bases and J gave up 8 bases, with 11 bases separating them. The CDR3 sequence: CASSFGSDDEQFF. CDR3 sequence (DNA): TGTGCCAGCAGCTTCGGAAGCGACGATGAGCAGTTCTTC. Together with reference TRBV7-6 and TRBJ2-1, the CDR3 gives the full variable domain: GAGVSQSPRYKVTKRGQDVALRCDPISGHVSLYWYRQALGQGPEFLTYFNYEAQQDKSGLPNDRFSAERPEGSISTLTIQRTEQRDSAMYRCASSFGSDDEQFFGPGTRLTVL.

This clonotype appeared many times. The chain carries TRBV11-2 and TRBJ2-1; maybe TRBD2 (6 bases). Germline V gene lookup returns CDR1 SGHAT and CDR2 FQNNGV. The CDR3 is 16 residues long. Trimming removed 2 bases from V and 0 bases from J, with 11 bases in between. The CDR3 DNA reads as TGTGCCAGCAGCTTAACTAGCCGGAGCTCCTACAATGAGCAGTTCTTC. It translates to CASSLTSRSSYNEQFF.

The CDR3 here is CATSRDPRGQFF. The CDR3 DNA sequence: TGTGCCACCAGCAGAGATCCCCGAGGGCAGTTCTTC. The chain is built from TRBV15 and TRBJ2-1, with unresolved D. With 0 bases removed from V and 12 bases from J, the gap between germline ends came to 9 bases. Germline lookup yields CDR1 LNHNV and CDR2 YYDKDF (reference sequence). CDR3 length equals 12 residues. Complete variable domain (other parts from reference TRBV15 and TRBJ2-1): DAMVIQNPRYQVTQFGKPVTLSCSQTLNHNVMYWYQQKSSQAPKLLFHYYDKDFNNEADTPDNFQSRRPNTSFCFLDIRSPGLGDTAMYLCATSRDPRGQFFGPGTRLTVL.

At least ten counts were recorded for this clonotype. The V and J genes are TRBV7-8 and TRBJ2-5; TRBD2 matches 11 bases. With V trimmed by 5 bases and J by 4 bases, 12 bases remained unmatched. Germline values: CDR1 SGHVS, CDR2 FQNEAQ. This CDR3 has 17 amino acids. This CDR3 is CASSPGTSGPEVETQYF. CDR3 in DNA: TGTGCCAGCAGCCCGGGGACTAGCGGCCCCGAGGTAGAGACCCAGTACTTC.

CDR3 sequence reads: CASSFFLAGNEQYF. The DNA for the CDR3 is TGTGCCAGCAGTTTTTTCCTAGCGGGAAACGAGCAGTACTTC. This chain connects TRBV12-3 or TRBV12-4 to TRBJ2-7, with 9 bases fitting TRBD2. CDR3 length: 14 residues. The trim removed 3 bases at V and 5 bases at J, leaving 5 bases unmatched.

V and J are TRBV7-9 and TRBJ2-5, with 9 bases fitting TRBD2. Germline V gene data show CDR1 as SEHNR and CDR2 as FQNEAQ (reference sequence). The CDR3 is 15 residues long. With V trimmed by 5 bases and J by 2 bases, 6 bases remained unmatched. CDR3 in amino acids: CASSTNSGGQETQYF. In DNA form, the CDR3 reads TGTGCCAGCAGCACGAATAGCGGGGGACAAGAGACCCAGTACTTC.

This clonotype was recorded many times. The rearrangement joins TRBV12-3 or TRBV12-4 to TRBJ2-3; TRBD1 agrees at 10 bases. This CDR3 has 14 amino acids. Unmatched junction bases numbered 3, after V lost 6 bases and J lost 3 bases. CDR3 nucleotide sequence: TGTGCCAGCAGCACGGGACAGGGGACAGATACGCAGTATTTT. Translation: CASSTGQGTDTQYF.

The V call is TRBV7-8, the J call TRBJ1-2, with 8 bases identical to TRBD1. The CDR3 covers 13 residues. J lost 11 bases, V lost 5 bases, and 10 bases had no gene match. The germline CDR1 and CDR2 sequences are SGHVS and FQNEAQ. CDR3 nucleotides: TGTGCCAGCAGCAGCCGGACAGGGACAGGATACACCTTC. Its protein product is CASSSRTGTGYTF.

CDR3: CASSQYGYNEQFF. DNA for the CDR3: TGTGCCAGCAGCCAGTATGGTTACAATGAGCAGTTCTTC. J is TRBJ2-1 and V is TRBV27; D remains ambiguous. V was clipped by 6 bases and J by 4 bases, with 10 bases between them. Looked up from germline, CDR1 is MNHEY and CDR2 is SMNVEV (reference sequence). The CDR3 extends over 13 amino acids.